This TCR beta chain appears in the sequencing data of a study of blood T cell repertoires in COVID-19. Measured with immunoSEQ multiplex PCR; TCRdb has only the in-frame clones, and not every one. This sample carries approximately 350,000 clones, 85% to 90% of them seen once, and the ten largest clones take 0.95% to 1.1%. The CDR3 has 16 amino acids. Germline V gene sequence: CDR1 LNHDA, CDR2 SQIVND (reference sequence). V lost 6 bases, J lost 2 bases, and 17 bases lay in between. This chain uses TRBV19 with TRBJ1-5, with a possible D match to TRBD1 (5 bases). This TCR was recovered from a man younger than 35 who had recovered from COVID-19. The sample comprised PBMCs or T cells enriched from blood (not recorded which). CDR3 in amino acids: CASRWVGPVGNQPQHF. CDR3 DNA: TGTGCCAGTAGATGGGTGGGGCCCGTGGGCAATCAGCCCCAGCATTTT.